The 16 T cell receptor beta chains reported below all come from one sample, sequenced in a study of beta chain features in type 1 diabetes. Sequencing targeted expressed TCRB transcripts, as all isolated RNA had been reverse transcribed. TCRdb keeps only in-frame clones here, not all; method: immunoSEQ multiplex PCR. The repertoire consists of 350,000 to 450,000 clones, with approximately 15% occurring once and the leading ten covering 0.035% to 0.045%. The sample comprised naive CD4+ T cells from blood. The receptors here all came from a man under 40 in good health.

This sequence joins TRBV4-1 and TRBJ2-1; D may match TRBD1 or TRBD2 (7 bases each). V lost 4 bases, J lost 9 bases, and 22 bases lay in between. CDR1 and CDR2 (germline): MGHRA, YSYEKL. The CDR3 spans 16 residues. The CDR3 DNA follows: TGCGCCAGCAGCCGATCGGGACACCCCAGGGGGGGTGAGCAGTTCTTC. Its protein product is CASSRSGHPRGGEQFF.

The V and J genes are TRBV27 and TRBJ2-3, with a possible D match to TRBD1 (8 bases). Looked up from germline, CDR1 is MNHEY and CDR2 is SMNVEV (reference sequence). Trimming took 5 bases from V and 10 from J, leaving 13 bases between them. The CDR3 loop spans 12 amino acids. The CDR3 loop reads CASSSTGGAQYF. The CDR3 region has the DNA TGTGCCAGCAGTAGTACAGGGGGGGCGCAGTATTTT.

The V gene is TRBV30, the J gene TRBJ2-3, with D tentatively TRBD1 or TRBD2 (6 bases each). V lost 7 bases and J lost 2, with 13 bases in between. Germline CDR1 is GTSNPN and CDR2 is SVGIG (reference sequence). The CDR3 totals 13 residues. The CDR3 protein is CAFLRGPTDTQYF. CDR3 nucleotides: TGTGCCTTTCTACGGGGGCCCACAGATACGCAGTATTTT.

This clone showed up just a few times. The chain carries TRBV7-9 and TRBJ1-2; possibly TRBD1 for D (5 bases). This CDR3 comprises 12 residues. Trimming shortened V by 5 bases and J by 8 bases, and 12 bases separated the two germline ends. Looked up from germline, CDR1 is SEHNR and CDR2 is FQNEAQ (reference sequence). CDR3 in amino acids: CASSAGIGGYTF. Here the CDR3 DNA reads TGTGCCAGCAGCGCAGGGATCGGAGGCTACACCTTC.

This clone has more than one count but fewer than ten. The chain is built from TRBV30 and TRBJ2-3, with 12 bases identical to TRBD1. This CDR3 has 15 amino acids. Germline V gene sequence: CDR1 GTSNPN, CDR2 SVGIG (reference sequence). The J segment lost 9 bases and the V segment lost 1 base, leaving 8 bases of the junction unmatched. The CDR3 DNA reads TGTGCCTGGAGTGCCGGGGGGACAGGGGGCGGCACGCAGTATTTT. Translating it yields CAWSAGGTGGGTQYF.

A few counts support this clone. The chain employs TRBV27 and TRBJ1-2; 9 positions agree with TRBD1. CDR3 size: 14 residues. Germline assignment: CDR1 MNHEY and CDR2 SMNVEV (reference sequence). V lost 4 bases, J lost 5 bases, and 5 bases stayed unmatched. The CDR3 coding sequence is TGTGCCAGCAGTTCGGGACAGGGAATTTATGGCTACACCTTC. As protein: CASSSGQGIYGYTF.

This chain joins TRBV4-3 and TRBJ2-4; D not certain. This CDR3 is built from 16 residues. Germline lookup yields CDR1 LGHNA and CDR2 YSLEER. V was trimmed by 0 bases and J by 0 bases, leaving 9 bases between them. Here the CDR3 DNA reads TGCGCCAGCAGCCAAGAGCCGGGCCTAGCCAAAAACATTCAGTACTTC. Protein sequence: CASSQEPGLAKNIQYF.

This clone was recorded a few times. This rearrangement joins TRBV7-8 to TRBJ1-2; no reliable D call. The CDR3 covers 14 residues. Trimming took 0 bases from V and 5 from J, leaving 10 bases between them. Germline-derived CDR1 and CDR2 are SGHVS and FQNEAQ. The CDR3, as DNA: TGTGCCAGCAGCTTAGCACTAATAGGGTATGGCTACACCTTC. This encodes CASSLALIGYGYTF.

V usage is TRBV2 and J usage is TRBJ1-2; D gene uncertain. The CDR3 totals 14 residues. From germline, CDR1 is SNHLY and CDR2 FYNNEI. With 5 bases removed from V and 8 bases from J, the gap between germline ends came to 18 bases. CDR3 in amino acids: CASSFPGPHGGYTF. CDR3 nucleotides: TGTGCCAGCAGTTTTCCCGGGCCCCACGGGGGCTACACCTTC.

V and J are TRBV19 and TRBJ2-7, with 7 positions matching TRBD2. The trim removed 6 bases at V and 3 bases at J, leaving 11 bases unmatched. Germline values: CDR1 LNHDA, CDR2 SQIVND (reference sequence). The CDR3 loop spans 15 amino acids. The CDR3 DNA reads as TGTGCCAGTAGCCCGCCTGTGCGGGGGTTCTACGAGCAGTACGTC. This codes for CASSPPVRGFYEQYV.

Only a few counts were recorded for this clone. The chain links TRBV15 to TRBJ2-7; 9 bases align to TRBD1. The CDR3 is made up of 15 amino acids. With 3 bases clipped from V and 0 bases from J, the junction kept 3 bases outside the gene matches. CDR1 is LNHNV, CDR2 YYDKDF, per germline (reference sequence). As DNA, the CDR3 is TGTGCCACCAGCAGTTGGGACAGGGTCTCCTACGAGCAGTACTTC. This codes for CATSSWDRVSYEQYF.

The table lists this clone with a few counts. This sequence joins TRBV5-1 and TRBJ1-6; D is possibly TRBD1 (6 bases). The CDR3 has 18 residues. V was shortened by 0 bases and J by 7 bases, with 20 bases between the two germline ends. Looked up from germline, CDR1 is SGHRS and CDR2 is YFSETQ. CDR3 amino acids: CASSLESGASRRNSPLHF. The CDR3 DNA is TGCGCCAGCAGCTTGGAATCGGGGGCCTCTAGAAGAAATTCACCCCTCCACTTT.

The rearrangement uses TRBV15 and TRBJ2-4; TRBD2 agrees at 12 bases. The CDR3 extends over 18 amino acids. Germline lookup yields CDR1 LNHNV and CDR2 YYDKDF (reference sequence). The trim removed 1 base at V and 0 bases at J, leaving 4 bases unmatched. The CDR3 region is CATSRAQTSGRAKNIQYF. The CDR3 DNA follows: TGTGCCACCAGCAGAGCCCAGACTAGCGGGAGAGCCAAAAACATTCAGTACTTC.

V usage is TRBV7-3 and J usage is TRBJ2-3; possible D gene TRBD2, 6 bases. The CDR3 contains 15 residues. V was pared by 5 bases and J by 6 bases, with 18 bases between. Per germline, CDR1 SGHTA and CDR2 FQGTGA. In DNA form, the CDR3 reads TGTGCCAGCAGCCCCACGACTAGGTTTGGGGATACGCAGTATTTT. Translated: CASSPTTRFGDTQYF.

V and J are TRBV18 and TRBJ2-1; weak D call: TRBD2 (5 bases). Germline loops: CDR1 KGHSH, CDR2 LQKENI. The CDR3 has 15 amino acids. Trimming took off 5 bases at V and 2 bases at J, with 13 bases between the two ends. CDR3 in DNA: TGTGCCAGCTCATCCGACGGGATGGCCTACAATGAGCAGTTCTTC. Translated, it gives CASSSDGMAYNEQFF.

This chain joins TRBV6-4 and TRBJ1-1, with D unclear. Germline V gene sequence: CDR1 MRHNA, CDR2 SNTAGT. This CDR3 is 13 amino acids long. V was pared by 2 bases and J by 7 bases, with 11 bases between. CDR3 nucleotide sequence: TGTGCCAGCAGTGACAGAGAAGGTTTTGAAGCTTTCTTT. Protein product: CASSDREGFEAFF.